This T cell receptor beta chain was profiled in a study of T cell responses to AZD1222 COVID-19 vaccine. Study-wide findings and caveats: Spike-specific TCR repertoires showed rising breadth and depth after two AZD1222 doses. Spike as a whole was targeted by vaccine-associated CD4 TCRs, dominant at 160-218 and 743-854. Most donors were white British, females outnumbered males, and clonal diversity was possibly underestimated.

The germline V gene encodes CDR1 SNHLY and CDR2 FYNNEI. The V end was cut by 9 bases, the J end by 5 bases, with 13 bases between. There are 13 residues in the CDR3. Only in-frame clones appear in the TCRdb table, and some are missing; sequencing was by immunoSEQ multiplex PCR. Of some 96,000 clones listed, 85% to 90% are singletons. This clone has more than one count but fewer than ten. Its antigen is unknown. Sequenced here: peripheral blood, sampled on day 0 of AZD1222 vaccination. The sequence derives from an adult in good health. The chain joins TRBV2 to TRBJ2-2; possible D gene TRBD1, 5 bases. The CDR3 bases are TGTGCCAGTTCCGAACGACAGACCGGGGAGCTGTTTTTT. Its translation is CASSERQTGELFF.